This T cell receptor (beta chain) was captured in a study of patients and donors after allogeneic stem cell transplantation. Germline loops: CDR1 MNHNY, CDR2 SVGAGI (reference sequence). The CDR3 is 13 residues long. V was pared by 2 bases and J by 3 bases, with 7 bases between. This clonotype has only a few counts. TCRdb redid the calling of the RT-PCR reads with MiXCR, one entry per CDR3 protein. The repertoire has 920,000 or so distinct CDR3 sequences, 15% to 20% of them found once; the top ten carry around 6%. The material sequenced was blood, either unsorted or a sorted T cell fraction (not recorded which). The chain carries TRBV6-6 and TRBJ1-2, with D hard to call. The receptor's source is a human donor who was either an allogeneic HSCT recipient or a stem cell or donor lymphocyte infusion donor (not recorded which). It is not recorded whose cells these are; they may come from a transplant donor. The CDR3 DNA reads as TGTGCCAGCAGTTACGGCGGTCACTATGGCTACACCTTC. Encoded protein: CASSYGGHYGYTF.